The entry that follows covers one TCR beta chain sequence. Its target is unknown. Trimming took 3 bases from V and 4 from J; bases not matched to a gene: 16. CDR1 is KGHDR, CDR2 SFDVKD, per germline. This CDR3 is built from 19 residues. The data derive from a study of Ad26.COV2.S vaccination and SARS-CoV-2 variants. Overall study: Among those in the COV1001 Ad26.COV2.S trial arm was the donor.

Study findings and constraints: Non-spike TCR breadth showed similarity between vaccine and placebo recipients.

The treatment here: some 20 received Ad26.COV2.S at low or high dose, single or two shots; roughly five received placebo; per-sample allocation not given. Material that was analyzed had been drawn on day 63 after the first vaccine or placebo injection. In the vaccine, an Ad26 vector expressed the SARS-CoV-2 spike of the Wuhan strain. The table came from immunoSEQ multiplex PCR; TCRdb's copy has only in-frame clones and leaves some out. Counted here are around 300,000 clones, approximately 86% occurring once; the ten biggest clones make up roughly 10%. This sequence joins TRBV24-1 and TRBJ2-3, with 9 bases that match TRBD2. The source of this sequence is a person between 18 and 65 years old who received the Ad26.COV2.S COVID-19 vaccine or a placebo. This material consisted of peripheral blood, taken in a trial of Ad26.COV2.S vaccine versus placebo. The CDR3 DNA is TGTGCCACCAGTGATACCCGGACTAGCGCCGACTCTCCGGCAGATACGCAGTATTTT. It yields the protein CATSDTRTSADSPADTQYF.